The sequence of this T cell receptor beta chain was determined in a study of neurological immune-mediated disorders. A 10-nucleotide random UMI tagged transcripts in template-switch 5'RACE cDNA synthesis. TCRdb reprocessed the 5' RACE reads via MiXCR and lists one record per CDR3 protein. The data show tens of thousands of distinct CDR3 sequences, with approximately 6.2% seen just once and roughly 1.5% held by the top ten. CD4+ or CD8+ T cells at a count of about 1 million served as input for the sorted libraries. Study results and limitations: No sharing of CDR3 amino acid sequences was observed among expanded clones across subjects, suggesting private repertoires in all groups. As far as clinical or MRI features were concerned, none was associated with the multiple sclerosis repertoire cluster.

In its sample, this clonotype was seen a few times. Its target is not known. Germline V CDR1 and CDR2: DFQATT, SNEGSKA (reference sequence). The V end lost 0 bases, the J end lost 0 bases, and 9 bases lay between the germline ends. There are 15 residues in the CDR3. Sequencing was done on a sample of CD4+ T cells from blood. This receptor was identified in a woman younger than 35 with multiple sclerosis. V is TRBV20-1 and J is TRBJ1-3; D not certain. The CDR3 region has the DNA TGCAGTGCTAGAGATACCGCGAGCTCTGGAAACACCATATATTTT. It encodes CSARDTASSGNTIYF.